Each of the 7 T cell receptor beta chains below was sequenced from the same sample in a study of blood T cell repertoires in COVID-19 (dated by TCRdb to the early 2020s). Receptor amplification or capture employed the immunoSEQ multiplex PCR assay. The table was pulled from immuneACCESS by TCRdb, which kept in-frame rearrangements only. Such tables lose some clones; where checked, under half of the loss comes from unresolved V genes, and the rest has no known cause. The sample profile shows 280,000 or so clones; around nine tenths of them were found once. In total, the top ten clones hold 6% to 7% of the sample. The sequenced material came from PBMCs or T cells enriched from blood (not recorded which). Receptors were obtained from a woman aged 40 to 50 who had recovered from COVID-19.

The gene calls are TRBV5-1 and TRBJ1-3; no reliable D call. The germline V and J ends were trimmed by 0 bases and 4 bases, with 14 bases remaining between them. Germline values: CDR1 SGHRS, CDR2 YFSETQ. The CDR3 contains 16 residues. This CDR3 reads CASSLGSGGSGNTIYF. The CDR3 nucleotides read TGCGCCAGCAGCTTGGGATCCGGCGGCTCAGGAAACACCATATATTTT.

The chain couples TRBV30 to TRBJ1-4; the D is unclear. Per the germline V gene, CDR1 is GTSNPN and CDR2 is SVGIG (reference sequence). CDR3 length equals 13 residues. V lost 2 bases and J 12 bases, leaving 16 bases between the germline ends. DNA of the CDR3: TGTGCCTGGAGTAGGACGGGATCTGGGGAACTGTTTTTT. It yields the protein CAWSRTGSGELFF.

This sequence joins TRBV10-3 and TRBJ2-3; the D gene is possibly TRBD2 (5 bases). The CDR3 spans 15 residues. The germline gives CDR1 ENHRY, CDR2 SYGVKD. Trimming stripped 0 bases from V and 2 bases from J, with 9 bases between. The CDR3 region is CAISESPTTTDTQYF. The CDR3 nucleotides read TGTGCCATCAGTGAGTCCCCGACTACCACAGATACGCAGTATTTT.

The CDR3 nucleotides are TGTGCCAGCAGCTTGAACCTAGCTAACTATGGCTACACCTTC. This gives the protein CASSLNLANYGYTF. This chain connects TRBV5-4 to TRBJ1-2; no firm D call. Germline V gene lookup returns CDR1 SGHNT and CDR2 YYREEE (reference sequence). Trimming pared 1 base from V and 0 bases from J, leaving 7 bases between. This CDR3 is 14 amino acids long.

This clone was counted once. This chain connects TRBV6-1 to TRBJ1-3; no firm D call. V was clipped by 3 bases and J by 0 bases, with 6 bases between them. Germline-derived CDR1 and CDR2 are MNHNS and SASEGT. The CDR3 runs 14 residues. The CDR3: CASSDNYSGNTIYF. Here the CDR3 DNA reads TGTGCCAGCAGTGACAACTACTCTGGAAACACCATATATTTT.

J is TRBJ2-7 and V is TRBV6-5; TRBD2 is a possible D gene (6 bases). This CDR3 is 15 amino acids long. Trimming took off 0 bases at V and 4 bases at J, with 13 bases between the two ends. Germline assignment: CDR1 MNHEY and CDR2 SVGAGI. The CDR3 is CASSYSGLTPYEQYF. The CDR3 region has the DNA TGTGCCAGCAGTTACTCGGGACTTACCCCGTACGAGCAGTACTTC.

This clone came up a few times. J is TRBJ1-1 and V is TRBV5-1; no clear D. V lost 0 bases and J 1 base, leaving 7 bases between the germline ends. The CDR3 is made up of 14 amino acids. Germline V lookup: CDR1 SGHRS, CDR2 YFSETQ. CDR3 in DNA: TGCGCCAGCAGCTTGGACAGAGCGAACACTGAAGCTTTCTTT. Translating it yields CASSLDRANTEAFF.